This T cell receptor (beta chain) was observed in a study of T cell clusters in autoimmune cytopenias. About the research overall: A median of approximately 47,000 TRB reads per sample yielded a median approximately 2,200 distinct clonotypes.

The study's findings and limits: The cluster-lack signature was not seen for secondary cytopenia versus chronic lymphocytic leukemia. TRB repertoire shifts in secondary cytopenia and chronic lymphocytic leukemia mostly reflected lymphoma, not autoimmunity.

Roughly 40,000 genome equivalents of blood DNA were amplified for TRB. This CDR3 has 17 residues. CDR1 and CDR2 from the germline V gene are MNHNS and SASEGT. On this clonotype itself: The antigen is not known.

Multiplex touch-down PCR amplified TRB using TRB-A and TRB-B pools in one tube. Using the multiplex PCR reads, TCRdb records one entry per CDR3 protein without DNA. The listing records under 14,000 distinct CDR3 sequences. These data also featured in a second study, about T cell repertoires in aging, cancer and after chemotherapy. That study reports: Untreated cancer patients had significantly lower blood TCR diversity than age-matched healthy donors.

The clonotype comes from a human donor in good health. The J gene is TRBJ2-1, the V gene TRBV6-1; with no DNA, the TCRdb D assignment of TRBD1 cannot be verified. Sequencing was done on a sample of peripheral blood. Here the CDR3 reads CAVTRGSSGGGYNEQFF.